This T cell receptor beta chain is from a study of blood T cell repertoires in COVID-19. Original data processing: Scientists estimated how many nucleated cells there were by amplifying reference gene primers. Data came from immunoSEQ multiplex PCR; TCRdb stores just in-frame clones and leaves some out. V and J calls and clone size follow that table, whereas D and trimming were derived from the DNA. The repertoire consists of almost 200,000 clones, with about 86% occurring once and the leading ten covering about 0.81%. The germline V and J ends were trimmed by 5 bases and 9 bases, with 15 bases remaining between them. The CDR3 length is 13 residues.

The chain couples TRBV12-3 or TRBV12-4 to TRBJ2-3; TRBD1 might be the D (6 bases). The clonotype originates from a woman aged 70 to 79 with acute or convalescent COVID-19. The sequencing sample was made of peripheral blood. The DNA for the CDR3 is TGTGCCAGCAGTCCAATACAGGGTTACACGCAGTATTTT. It yields the protein CASSPIQGYTQYF.